The clone carrying this TCR beta chain was seen once. Its matching antigen is unknown. Extracted RNA was reverse transcribed into cDNA, the sequencing template. Profiled with immunoSEQ multiplex PCR; TCRdb holds only in-frame clones, not every one. There are roughly 150,000 clones in the sample; about 50% occur only once, and roughly 21% lies in the top ten. The data derive from a study of CD8+ T cells in alopecia areata. Study-level results: Lesional scalp exceeded normal scalp in clonality, especially in alopecia totalis/universalis.

This CDR3 region has 13 residues. V trimming: 10 bases; J trimming: 7 bases; junction bases outside the gene matches: 7. The germline gives CDR1 ENHRY, CDR2 SYGVKD. The chain employs TRBV10-3 and TRBJ1-6; 7 bases align to TRBD1. This sequence originates from a human donor with alopecia areata. The input for sequencing was CD8+ T cells sorted from blood, taken at week 0. In nucleotides, the CDR3 is TGTGCCAGCCAGGACAGGTTAAATTCACCCCTCCACTTT. This codes for CASQDRLNSPLHF.